This is a list of T cell receptor beta chains from one sample in a study of shared clonotypes between healthy human individuals. Profiled with immunoSEQ multiplex PCR; TCRdb holds only in-frame clones, not every one. The table lists about 460,000 clones, 60% to 80% of them singletons, with 9.5% to 15% in the top ten. The source material was PBMCs. The receptor source for this set is a woman in her thirties or forties in good health. Some clones in this sample may be carry-over from other donors' samples. Each CDR3 is given with its conserved first and last residue. Fields, in order: D gene, clone size, V gene, J gene, CDR3 protein, CDR3 DNA. The D gene is left open where the match is weak. Expanded clones get a size class; other rows say once, few or many, or leave the size out.

TRBD2	-	TRBV4-2	TRBJ2-7	CASSQAPGGSGRQYF	TGTGCCAGCAGCCAGGCCCCCGGGGGTAGCGGGAGGCAGTACTTC
-	-	TRBV28	TRBJ2-7	CASSSPTGVSYEQYF	TGTGCCAGCAGTTCCCCTACCGGGGTCTCCTACGAGCAGTACTTC
-	-	TRBV18	TRBJ1-1	CASSPPSQNTEAFF	TGTGCCAGCTCACCACCGAGTCAGAACACTGAAGCTTTCTTT
-	-	TRBV28	TRBJ1-5	CASSFVPYSNQPQHF	TGTGCCAGCAGTTTTGTGCCATATAGCAATCAGCCCCAGCATTTT
TRBD1	-	TRBV27	TRBJ2-1	CASSPGQTYNEQFF	TGTGCCAGCAGTCCGGGACAGACCTACAATGAGCAGTTCTTC
-	-	TRBV29-1	TRBJ2-1	CSVGGRSSYNEQFF	TGCAGCGTTGGGGGCAGGAGCTCCTACAATGAGCAGTTCTTC
-	-	TRBV30	TRBJ2-4	CAWSVRLGGAPKNIQYF	TGTGCCTGGAGTGTACGGTTAGGGGGGGCCCCTAAAAACATTCAGTACTTC
-	-	TRBV28	TRBJ1-4	CASSQIRGKLFF	TGTGCCAGCAGCCAGATTAGGGGAAAACTGTTTTTT
-	-	TRBV19	TRBJ1-2	CASSGLTGSDGYTF	TGTGCCAGTAGTGGGCTGACTGGTAGCGATGGCTACACCTTC
-	many	TRBV2	TRBJ1-4	CASSEWWGEKLFF	TGTGCCAGCAGTGAATGGTGGGGTGAAAAACTGTTTTTT
-	-	TRBV2	TRBJ1-5	CASTWGLSQPQHF	TGTGCCAGCACATGGGGCTTAAGTCAGCCCCAGCATTTT
-	once	TRBV5-1	TRBJ2-7	CASSGQGVGEQYF	TGCGCCAGCAGCGGCCAGGGTGTAGGCGAGCAGTACTTC
-	few	TRBV28	TRBJ2-1	CASSFAGSAYNEQFF	TGTGCCAGCAGTTTTGCAGGGTCAGCCTACAATGAGCAGTTCTTC
TRBD2	-	TRBV27	TRBJ2-7	CASSFSGRLYEQYF	TGTGCCAGCAGCTTTAGCGGGAGACTGTACGAGCAGTACTTC
-	-	TRBV7-8	TRBJ1-3	CASSLGTAGNTIYF	TGTGCCAGCAGCTTAGGGACGGCTGGAAACACCATATATTTT
-	-	TRBV7-2	TRBJ2-7	CASSSRGGYGEQYF	TGTGCCAGCAGTTCACGCGGAGGGTATGGCGAGCAGTACTTC
TRBD2	-	TRBV11-2	TRBJ2-7	CASSLVGTSGRDPYEQYF	TGTGCCAGCAGCTTAGTAGGGACTAGCGGGAGGGACCCCTACGAGCAGTACTTC
-	-	TRBV19	TRBJ2-2	CASSSLTGELFF	TGTGCCAGTAGTAGCCTCACCGGGGAGCTGTTTTTT
-	-	TRBV5-5	TRBJ2-5	CASSLTGSKVETQYF	TGTGCCAGCAGCTTGACAGGGAGTAAGGTCGAGACCCAGTACTTC
TRBD1	-	TRBV5-6	TRBJ1-4	CASSLVAGTGYEKLFF	TGTGCCAGCAGCTTGGTGGCCGGGACAGGGTATGAAAAACTGTTTTTT
-	-	TRBV30	TRBJ1-6	CAWSVHRNNSPLHF	TGTGCCTGGAGTGTTCACAGGAATAATTCACCCCTCCACTTT
TRBD1	few	TRBV10-1	TRBJ2-7	CASSRTGDYEQYF	TGCGCCAGCTCACGGACAGGGGACTACGAGCAGTACTTC
-	few	TRBV18	TRBJ2-7	CASSPPGLAFSYEQYF	TGTGCCAGCTCACCTCCCGGGCTAGCGTTCTCCTACGAGCAGTACTTC
TRBD1	-	TRBV5-1	TRBJ2-7	CASSWTPGTGAGNEQYF	TGCGCCAGCAGTTGGACACCCGGGACAGGGGCTGGCAACGAGCAGTACTTC
TRBD2	-	TRBV27	TRBJ2-3	CASSLSLRGVGTDTQYF	TGTGCCAGCAGTTTATCGCTCCGGGGGGTTGGCACAGATACGCAGTATTTT
TRBD1	few	TRBV28	TRBJ1-2	CASSPGQGGYTF	TGTGCCAGCAGTCCTGGACAGGGTGGCTACACCTTC
-	-	TRBV6-5	TRBJ1-2	CASSFHRAYGYTF	TGTGCCAGCAGTTTTCACAGAGCCTATGGCTACACCTTC
TRBD1	-	TRBV28	TRBJ1-1	CASSPSVDRDTEAFF	TGTGCCAGCAGCCCCTCGGTGGACAGGGACACTGAAGCTTTCTTT
-	few	TRBV4-3	TRBJ1-1	CASSQESPAAEAFF	TGCGCCAGCAGCCAAGAATCACCGGCGGCTGAAGCTTTCTTT
-	few	TRBV15	TRBJ2-7	CATSRDLTYEQYF	TGTGCCACCAGCAGAGATCTAACCTACGAGCAGTACTTC
-	-	TRBV20-1	TRBJ2-1	CSARDLKATLF	TGCAGTGCTAGAGATCTAAAGGCCACGCTCTTC
-	-	TRBV7-9	TRBJ2-1	CASSGNLYNEQFF	TGTGCCAGCAGCGGAAACTTATACAATGAGCAGTTCTTC